Listed below are T cell receptor beta chains from one sample, sequenced in a study of T-cell memory formation after mild COVID-19. MiXCR was run by TCRdb on the 5' RACE reads, yielding one entry per CDR3 protein. The sample contains around 470,000 distinct CDR3 sequences, roughly 20% of which appear only once. Specimen: PBMCs or a T cell subset sorted from them (not recorded which). These receptors came from an adult woman who had mild COVID-19 (a few samples of this study predate the infection). Cell type and time point are not known. Both conserved end residues are part of each CDR3. Fields, in order: clone size, V gene, D gene, J gene, CDR3 protein, CDR3 DNA. A D gene is named only where the DNA matches it firmly. Clone size is given for some rows only: seen once, a few or many times, or a class if the clone is expanded.

few,TRBV10-3,TRBD2,TRBJ2-3,CAITDSGNDGTQYF,TGTGCCATCACCGACAGCGGGAACGATGGTACGCAGTATTTT
-,TRBV4-1,TRBD1,TRBJ1-1,CASTRGQENTEAFF,TGCGCCAGCACCCGAGGACAGGAGAACACTGAAGCTTTCTTT
-,TRBV7-2,-,TRBJ2-7,CASSLGWLLGEQYF,TGTGCCAGCAGCTTAGGGTGGTTGCTGGGCGAGCAGTACTTC
-,TRBV7-6,TRBD1,TRBJ2-1,CASSLGQGTGNEQFF,TGTGCCAGCAGCTTAGGACAGGGGACGGGCAATGAGCAGTTCTTC
few,TRBV29-1,-,TRBJ2-1,CSVEGTLSSYNEQFF,TGCAGCGTTGAAGGGACATTAAGCTCCTACAATGAGCAGTTCTTC
few,TRBV6-2/TRBV6-3,-,TRBJ1-1,CASTRKGTEAFF,TGTGCCAGCACCCGGAAGGGCACTGAAGCTTTCTTT
-,TRBV9,TRBD1,TRBJ1-1,CASSVTRTQGRRAFF,TGTGCCAGCAGCGTAACCCGTACACAGGGGCGACGAGCTTTCTTT
-,TRBV20-1,TRBD1,TRBJ1-4,CSARDDRGTGEKLFF,TGCAGTGCTAGAGACGACAGGGGGACAGGTGAAAAACTGTTTTTT
-,TRBV27,-,TRBJ1-1,CASRGPGQNTEAFF,TGTGCCAGCAGAGGCCCGGGACAGAACACTGAAGCTTTCTTT
few,TRBV5-1,TRBD2,TRBJ2-3,CASSLGLAGEEDTQYF,TGCGCCAGCAGCTTGGGACTAGCGGGGGAAGAGGATACGCAGTATTTT
-,TRBV18,-,TRBJ1-6,CASSPRSGRDSPLHF,TGTGCCAGCTCACCTCGGTCGGGCCGCGATTCACCCCTCCACTTT
few,TRBV19,TRBD1,TRBJ2-3,CASRRQGGDTQYF,TGTGCCAGTAGAAGACAGGGGGGGGATACGCAGTATTTT
-,TRBV20-1,TRBD2,TRBJ2-1,CSANPASGSNEQFF,TGCAGTGCCAACCCAGCTAGCGGGAGCAATGAGCAGTTCTTC
-,TRBV12-3/TRBV12-4,-,TRBJ2-2,CASSWGLYTGELFF,TGTGCCAGCAGCTGGGGACTGTACACCGGGGAGCTGTTTTTT
-,TRBV27,TRBD1,TRBJ2-7,CASSYRTGALGEQYF,TGTGCCAGCAGTTATAGGACAGGCGCTCTTGGCGAGCAGTACTTC
-,TRBV7-9,TRBD1,TRBJ1-5,CASSSMDRGYNQPQHF,TGTGCCAGCAGCTCCATGGACAGGGGGTACAATCAGCCCCAGCATTTT